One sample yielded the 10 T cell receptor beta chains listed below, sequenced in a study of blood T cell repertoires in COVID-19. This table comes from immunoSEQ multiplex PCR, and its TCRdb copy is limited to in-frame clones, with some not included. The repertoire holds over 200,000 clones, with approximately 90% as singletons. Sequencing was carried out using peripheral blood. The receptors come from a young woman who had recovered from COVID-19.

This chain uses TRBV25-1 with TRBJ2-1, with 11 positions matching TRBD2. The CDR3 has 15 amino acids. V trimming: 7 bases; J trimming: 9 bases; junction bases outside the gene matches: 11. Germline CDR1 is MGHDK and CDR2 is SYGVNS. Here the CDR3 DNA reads TGTGCCAGCACCGGGACTAGCGGATATGTTGGTGAGCAGTTCTTC. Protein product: CASTGTSGYVGEQFF.

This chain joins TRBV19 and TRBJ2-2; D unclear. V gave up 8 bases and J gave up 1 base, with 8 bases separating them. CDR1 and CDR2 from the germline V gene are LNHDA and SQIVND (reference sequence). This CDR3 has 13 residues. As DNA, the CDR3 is TGTGCCAGTTTTAACAGGAACACCGGGGAGCTGTTTTTT. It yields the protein CASFNRNTGELFF.

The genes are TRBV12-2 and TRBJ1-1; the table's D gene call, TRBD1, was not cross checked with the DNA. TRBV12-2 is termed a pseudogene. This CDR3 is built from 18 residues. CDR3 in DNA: TGTGCAAGTCGCTTAGGGGCAGGGCCCTGGGGTATGAACACTGAAGCTTTCTTT. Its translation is CASRLGAGPWGMNTEAFF.

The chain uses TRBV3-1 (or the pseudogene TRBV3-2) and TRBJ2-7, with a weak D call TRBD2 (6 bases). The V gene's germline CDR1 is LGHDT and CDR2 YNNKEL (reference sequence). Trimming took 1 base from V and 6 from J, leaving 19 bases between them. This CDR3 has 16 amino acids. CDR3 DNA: TGTGCCAGCAGCCAAGTCGACATCCGTGGAGGGGCCGAGCAGTACTTC. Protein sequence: CASSQVDIRGGAEQYF.

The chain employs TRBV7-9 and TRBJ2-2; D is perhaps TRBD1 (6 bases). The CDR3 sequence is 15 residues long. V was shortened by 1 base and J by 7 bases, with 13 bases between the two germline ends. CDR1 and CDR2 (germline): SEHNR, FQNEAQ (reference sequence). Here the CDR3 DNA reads TGTGCCAGCAGCTTAGTGGCCAGGGGCGGCGGGGAGCTGTTTTTT. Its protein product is CASSLVARGGGELFF.

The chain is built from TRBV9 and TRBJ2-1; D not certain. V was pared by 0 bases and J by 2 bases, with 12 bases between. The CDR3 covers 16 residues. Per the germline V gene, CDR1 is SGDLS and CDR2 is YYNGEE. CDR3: CASSVEETLPYNEQFF. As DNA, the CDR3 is TGTGCCAGCAGCGTAGAAGAGACACTCCCCTACAATGAGCAGTTCTTC.

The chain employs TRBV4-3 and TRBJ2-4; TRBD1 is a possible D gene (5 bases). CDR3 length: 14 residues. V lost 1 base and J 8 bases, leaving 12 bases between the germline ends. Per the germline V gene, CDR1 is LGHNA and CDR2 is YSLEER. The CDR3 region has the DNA TGCGCCAGCAGCCAAGTAGGGGTCAGTCACATTCAGTACTTC. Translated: CASSQVGVSHIQYF.

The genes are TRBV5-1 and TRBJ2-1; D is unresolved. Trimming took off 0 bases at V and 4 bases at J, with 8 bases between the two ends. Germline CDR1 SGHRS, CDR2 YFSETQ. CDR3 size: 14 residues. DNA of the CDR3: TGCGCCAGCAGCTTGGCAACTTTTTACAATGAGCAGTTCTTC. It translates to CASSLATFYNEQFF.

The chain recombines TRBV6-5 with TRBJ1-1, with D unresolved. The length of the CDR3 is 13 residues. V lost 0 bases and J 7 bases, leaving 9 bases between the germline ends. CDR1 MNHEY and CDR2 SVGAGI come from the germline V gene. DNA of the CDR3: TGTGCCAGCAGTTACTCCTCCGAGCGTGAAGCTTTCTTT. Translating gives CASSYSSEREAFF.

This CDR3 is CASSGRDRDYEQYF. CDR3 nucleotides: TGTGCCAGCAGTGGAAGGGACAGGGACTACGAGCAGTACTTC. The gene calls are TRBV25-1 and TRBJ2-7, with 9 nucleotides matching TRBD1. With 4 bases clipped from V and 3 bases from J, the junction kept 4 bases outside the gene matches. This CDR3 is 14 amino acids long. Germline values: CDR1 MGHDK, CDR2 SYGVNS.